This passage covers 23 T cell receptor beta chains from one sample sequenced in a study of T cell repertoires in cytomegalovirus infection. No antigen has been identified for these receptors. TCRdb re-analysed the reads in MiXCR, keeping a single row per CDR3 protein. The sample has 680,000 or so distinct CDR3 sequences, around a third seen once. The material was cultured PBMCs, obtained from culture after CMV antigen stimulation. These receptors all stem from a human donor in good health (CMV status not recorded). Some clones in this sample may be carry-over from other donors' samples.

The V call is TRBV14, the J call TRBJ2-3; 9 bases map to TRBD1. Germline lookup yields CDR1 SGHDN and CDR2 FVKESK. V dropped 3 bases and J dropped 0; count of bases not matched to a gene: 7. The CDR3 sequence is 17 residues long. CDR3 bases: TGTGCCAGCAGCCATCGGATGGGACAGGGTAGCACAGATACGCAGTATTTT. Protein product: CASSHRMGQGSTDTQYF.

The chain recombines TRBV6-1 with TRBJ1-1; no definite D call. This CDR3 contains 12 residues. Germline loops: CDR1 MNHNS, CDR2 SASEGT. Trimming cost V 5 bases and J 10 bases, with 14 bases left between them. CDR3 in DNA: TGTGCCAGCAGTCACGCGGTCCCCGGAGCTTTCTTT. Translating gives CASSHAVPGAFF.

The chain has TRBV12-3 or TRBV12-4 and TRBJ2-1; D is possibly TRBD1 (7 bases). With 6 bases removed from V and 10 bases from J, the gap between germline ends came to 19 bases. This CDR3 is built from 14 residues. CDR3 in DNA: TGTGCCAGCAGCCTGCGAGGGGGCGGGACGGAGCAGTTCTTC. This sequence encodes CASSLRGGGTEQFF.

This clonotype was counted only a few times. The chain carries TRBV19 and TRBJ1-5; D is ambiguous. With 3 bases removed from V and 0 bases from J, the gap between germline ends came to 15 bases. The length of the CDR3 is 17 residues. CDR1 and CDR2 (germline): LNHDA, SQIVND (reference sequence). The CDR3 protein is CASSIIGQQDSNQPQHF. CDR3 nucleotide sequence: TGTGCCAGTAGTATTATCGGGCAGCAAGATAGCAATCAGCCCCAGCATTTT.

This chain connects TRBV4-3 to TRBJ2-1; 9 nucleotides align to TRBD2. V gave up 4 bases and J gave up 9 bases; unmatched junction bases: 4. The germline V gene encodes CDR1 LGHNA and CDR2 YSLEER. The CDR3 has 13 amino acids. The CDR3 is CASSPGLAFEQFF. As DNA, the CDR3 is TGCGCCAGCAGCCCGGGACTAGCCTTTGAGCAGTTCTTC.

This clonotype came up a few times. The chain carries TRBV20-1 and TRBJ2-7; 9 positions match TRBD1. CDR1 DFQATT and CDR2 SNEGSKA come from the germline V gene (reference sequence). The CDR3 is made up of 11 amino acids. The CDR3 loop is CSGQGSDEQYF. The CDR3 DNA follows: TGCAGCGGACAGGGGTCCGACGAGCAGTACTTC.

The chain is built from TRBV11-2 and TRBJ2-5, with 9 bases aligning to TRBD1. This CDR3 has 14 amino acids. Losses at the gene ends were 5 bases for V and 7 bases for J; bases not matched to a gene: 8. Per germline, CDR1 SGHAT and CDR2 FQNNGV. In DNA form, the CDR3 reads TGTGCCAGCAGCCCACTGGACAGGGGAGGGACCCAGTACTTC. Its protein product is CASSPLDRGGTQYF.

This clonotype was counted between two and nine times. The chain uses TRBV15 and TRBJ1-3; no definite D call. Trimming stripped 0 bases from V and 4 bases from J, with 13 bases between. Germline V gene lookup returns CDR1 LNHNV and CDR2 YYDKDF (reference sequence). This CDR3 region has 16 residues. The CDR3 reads CATSRDRPTSGNTIYF. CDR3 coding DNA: TGTGCCACCAGCAGAGATAGACCTACTTCGGGAAACACCATATATTTT.

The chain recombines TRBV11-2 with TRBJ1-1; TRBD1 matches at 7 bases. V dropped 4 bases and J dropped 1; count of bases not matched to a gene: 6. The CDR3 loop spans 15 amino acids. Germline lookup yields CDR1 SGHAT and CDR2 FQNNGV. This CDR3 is CASSYRDSRNTEAFF. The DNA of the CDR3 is TGTGCCAGCAGCTACCGGGACAGCCGGAACACTGAAGCTTTCTTT.

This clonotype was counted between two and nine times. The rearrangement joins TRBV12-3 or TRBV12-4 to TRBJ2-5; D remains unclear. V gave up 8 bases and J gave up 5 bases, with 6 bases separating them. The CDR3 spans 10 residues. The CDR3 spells CASGLETQYF. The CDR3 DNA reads TGTGCCAGCGGGTTGGAGACCCAGTACTTC.

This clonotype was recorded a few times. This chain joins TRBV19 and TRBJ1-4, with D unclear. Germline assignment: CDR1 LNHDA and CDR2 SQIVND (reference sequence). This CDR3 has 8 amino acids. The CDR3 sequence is CVWEKLFF. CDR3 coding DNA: TGTGTATGGGAAAAACTGTTTTTT.

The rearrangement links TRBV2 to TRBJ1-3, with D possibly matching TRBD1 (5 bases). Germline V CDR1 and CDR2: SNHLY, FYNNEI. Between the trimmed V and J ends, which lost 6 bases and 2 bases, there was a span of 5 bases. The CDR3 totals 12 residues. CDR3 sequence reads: CASRQAGNTIYF. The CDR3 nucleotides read TGTGCCAGCAGACAGGCTGGAAACACCATATATTTT.

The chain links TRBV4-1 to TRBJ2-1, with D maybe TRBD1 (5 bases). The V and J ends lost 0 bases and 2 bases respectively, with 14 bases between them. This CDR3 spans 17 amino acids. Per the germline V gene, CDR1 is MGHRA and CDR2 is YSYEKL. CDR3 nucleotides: TGCGCCAGCAGCCAAGATCTAGTCAGGGCCCCCTACAATGAGCAGTTCTTC. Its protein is CASSQDLVRAPYNEQFF.

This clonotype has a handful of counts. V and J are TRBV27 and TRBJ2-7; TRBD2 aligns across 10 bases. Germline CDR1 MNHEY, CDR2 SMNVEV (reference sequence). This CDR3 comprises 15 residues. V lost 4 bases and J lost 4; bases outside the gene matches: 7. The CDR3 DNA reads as TGTGCCAGCAGTTATTCTAGCGGGAGAGGGTACGAGCAGTACTTC. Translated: CASSYSSGRGYEQYF.

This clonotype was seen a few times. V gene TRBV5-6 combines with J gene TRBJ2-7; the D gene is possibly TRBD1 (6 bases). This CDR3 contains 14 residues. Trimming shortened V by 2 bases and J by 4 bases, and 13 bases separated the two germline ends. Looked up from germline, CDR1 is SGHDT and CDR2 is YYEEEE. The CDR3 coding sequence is TGTGCCAGCAGCTTATCCCCACAGGGTTACGAGCAGTACTTC. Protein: CASSLSPQGYEQYF.

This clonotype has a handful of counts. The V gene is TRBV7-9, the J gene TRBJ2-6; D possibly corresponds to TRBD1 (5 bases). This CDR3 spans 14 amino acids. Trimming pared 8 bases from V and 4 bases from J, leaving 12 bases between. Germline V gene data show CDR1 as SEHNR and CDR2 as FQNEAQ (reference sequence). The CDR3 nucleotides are TGTGCCAGCGACAGAAACCCCGGGGCCAACGTCCTGACTTTC. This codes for CASDRNPGANVLTF. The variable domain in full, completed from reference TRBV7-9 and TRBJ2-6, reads DTGVSQNPRHKITKRGQNVTFRCDPISEHNRLYWYRQTLGQGPEFLTYFQNEAQLEKSRLLSDRFSAERPKGSFSTLEIQRTEQGDSAMYLCASDRNPGANVLTFGAGSRLTVL.

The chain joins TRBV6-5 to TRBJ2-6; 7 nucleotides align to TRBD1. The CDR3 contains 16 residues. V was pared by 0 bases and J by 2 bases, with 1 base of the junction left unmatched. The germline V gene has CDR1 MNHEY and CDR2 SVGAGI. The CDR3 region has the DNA TGTGCCAGCAGTTACTCGCAGGGGGCTGGGGCCAACGTCCTGACTTTC. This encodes CASSYSQGAGANVLTF.

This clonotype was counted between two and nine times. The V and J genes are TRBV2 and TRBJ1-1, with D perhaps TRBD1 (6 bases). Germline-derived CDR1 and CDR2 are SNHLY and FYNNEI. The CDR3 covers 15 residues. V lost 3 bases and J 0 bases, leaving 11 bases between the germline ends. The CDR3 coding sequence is TGTGCCAGCAGTGATCAGGGGTTGATGAACACTGAAGCTTTCTTT. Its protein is CASSDQGLMNTEAFF.

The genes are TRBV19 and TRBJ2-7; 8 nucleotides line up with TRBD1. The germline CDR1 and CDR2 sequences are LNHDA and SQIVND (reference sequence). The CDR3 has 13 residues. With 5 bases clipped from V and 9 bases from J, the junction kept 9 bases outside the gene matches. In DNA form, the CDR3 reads TGTGCCAGTAGTCTCCCGGACAGGGACGCGCAGTACTTC. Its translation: CASSLPDRDAQYF.

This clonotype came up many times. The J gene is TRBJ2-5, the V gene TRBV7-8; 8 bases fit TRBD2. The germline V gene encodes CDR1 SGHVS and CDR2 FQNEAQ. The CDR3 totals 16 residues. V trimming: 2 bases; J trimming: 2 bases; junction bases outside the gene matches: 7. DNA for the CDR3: TGTGCCAGCAGCTTAATGGCGGGGGGTACACAAGAGACCCAGTACTTC. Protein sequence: CASSLMAGGTQETQYF.

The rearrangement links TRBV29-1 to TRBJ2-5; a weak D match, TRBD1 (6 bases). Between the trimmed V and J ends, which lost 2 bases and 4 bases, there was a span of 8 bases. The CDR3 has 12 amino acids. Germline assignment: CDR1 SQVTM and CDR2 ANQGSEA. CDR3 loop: CSVEPRGETQYF. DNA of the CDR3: TGCAGCGTTGAACCCAGGGGAGAGACCCAGTACTTC. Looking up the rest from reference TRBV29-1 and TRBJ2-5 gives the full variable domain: SAVISQKPSRDICQRGTSLTIQCQVDSQVTMMFWYRQQPGQSLTLIATANQGSEATYESGFVIDKFPISRPNLTFSTLTVSNMSPEDSSIYLCSVEPRGETQYFGPGTRLLVL.

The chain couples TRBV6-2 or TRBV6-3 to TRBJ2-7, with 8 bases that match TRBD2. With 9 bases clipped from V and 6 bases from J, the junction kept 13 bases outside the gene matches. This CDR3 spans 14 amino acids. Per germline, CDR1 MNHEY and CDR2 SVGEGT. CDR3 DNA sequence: TGTGCCAGTTTAGATCGAGCGGGAGCCAGCGAGCAGTACTTC. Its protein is CASLDRAGASEQYF.

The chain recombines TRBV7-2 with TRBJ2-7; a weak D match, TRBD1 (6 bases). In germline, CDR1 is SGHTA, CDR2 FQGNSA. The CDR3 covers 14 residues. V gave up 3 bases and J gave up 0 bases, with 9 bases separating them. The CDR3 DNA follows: TGTGCCAGCAGCTTTGGGGACATCTCCTACGAGCAGTACTTC. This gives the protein CASSFGDISYEQYF.